The 18 T cell receptor beta chains below come from one sample, sequenced in a study of T cells after yellow fever vaccination. TCRdb ran MiXCR on the 5' RACE reads and lists one entry per CDR3 protein. The sample carries 200,000 to 300,000 distinct CDR3 sequences, around 6.7% recorded once. The input for sequencing was CD4+ T cells sorted from PBMCs, taken on the day of the yellow fever booster vaccination. These receptors all come from a man aged 25 to 40 who received the YFV17D yellow fever vaccine.

This clonotype was recorded a few times. The rearrangement joins TRBV19 to TRBJ1-5, with D perhaps TRBD1 (5 bases). V was pared by 5 bases and J by 0 bases, with 11 bases between. Germline V lookup: CDR1 LNHDA, CDR2 SQIVND (reference sequence). The CDR3 is 15 residues long. The CDR3: CASSLQVYSNQPQHF. As DNA, the CDR3 is TGTGCCAGTAGTCTACAGGTTTATAGCAATCAGCCCCAGCATTTT.

This clonotype came up a few times. This chain connects TRBV25-1 to TRBJ2-3; D might be TRBD1 (5 bases). V was cut by 8 bases and J by 0 bases, with 9 bases left in between. Germline-derived CDR1 and CDR2 are MGHDK and SYGVNS. The CDR3 sequence is 13 residues long. Here the CDR3 DNA reads TGTGCCAGCGTCCACAGGAGCACAGATACGCAGTATTTT. Translation gives CASVHRSTDTQYF.

This chain uses TRBV6-5 with TRBJ2-3, with 7 bases lining up with TRBD2. Germline V lookup: CDR1 MNHEY, CDR2 SVGAGI. CDR3 size: 14 residues. V lost 2 bases, J lost 1 base, and 0 bases stayed unmatched. Here the CDR3 reads CASSYGGGTDTQYF. The CDR3 nucleotides are TGTGCCAGCAGTTACGGGGGGGGCACAGATACGCAGTATTTT.

This clonotype was picked up a small number of times. V usage is TRBV12-3 or TRBV12-4 and J usage is TRBJ2-1; the match to TRBD1 covers 9 bases. The CDR3 covers 16 residues. The V and J ends lost 7 bases and 8 bases, in that order; junction bases with no gene match: 15. CDR3 in amino acids: CASTPPGTGFSDEQFF. DNA for the CDR3: TGTGCCAGCACTCCCCCCGGGACAGGGTTTTCAGATGAGCAGTTCTTC.

This clonotype turned up a few times. This sequence joins TRBV7-2 and TRBJ1-5; D ambiguous. Germline CDR1 and CDR2: SGHTA and FQGNSA. There are 15 residues in the CDR3. Trimming stripped 1 base from V and 5 bases from J, with 12 bases between. DNA of the CDR3: TGTGCCAGCAGCTTAGGTCTGCCCCGGGATCAGCCCCAGCATTTT. Encoded protein: CASSLGLPRDQPQHF.

This clonotype was detected a few times. The chain combines TRBV20-1 with TRBJ2-1, with 11 nucleotides matching TRBD2. The CDR3 consists of 14 residues. Trimming removed 5 bases from V and 7 bases from J; junction bases left unmatched: 7. Germline-derived CDR1 and CDR2 are DFQATT and SNEGSKA (reference sequence). The CDR3 is CSASSGTSGNEQFF. The CDR3 DNA is TGCAGTGCTTCCTCCGGGACTAGCGGAAATGAGCAGTTCTTC.

This clonotype was counted many times. The gene calls are TRBV5-1 and TRBJ2-7; 8 bases are a match to TRBD2. The germline CDR1 and CDR2 sequences are SGHRS and YFSETQ. Unmatched junction bases numbered 10, after V lost 5 bases and J lost 0 bases. CDR3 length: 16 residues. CDR3 loop: CASRPGGAIRSYEQYF. CDR3 DNA: TGCGCCAGCAGGCCGGGGGGGGCCATCCGCTCCTACGAGCAGTACTTC.

V is TRBV7-3 and J is TRBJ2-1; 11 bases are a match to TRBD2. V was clipped by 5 bases and J by 6 bases; unmatched bases: 6. The length of the CDR3 is 15 residues. CDR1 and CDR2 (germline): SGHTA, FQGTGA. In DNA form, the CDR3 reads TGTGCCAGCAGCGACATACTAGCGGGGGCCAATGAGCAGTTCTTC. This translates into CASSDILAGANEQFF.

This clonotype was counted many times. The rearrangement links TRBV29-1 to TRBJ2-5; D not resolved. With 4 bases removed from V and 5 bases from J, the gap between germline ends came to 11 bases. The CDR3 is 12 residues long. Germline V gives CDR1 SQVTM, CDR2 ANQGSEA. As DNA, the CDR3 is TGCAGCGTTGGTCGGGTTAAGGAGACCCAGTACTTC. Protein product: CSVGRVKETQYF.

A few counts support this clonotype. The CDR3 here is CSARDAQREWETQYF. The DNA of the CDR3 is TGCAGTGCTAGAGATGCTCAGCGGGAGTGGGAGACCCAGTACTTC. This chain joins TRBV20-1 and TRBJ2-5, with TRBD2 identical over 8 bases. The CDR3 contains 15 residues. V lost 0 bases to trimming and J lost 5 bases; unmatched junction nucleotides: 8. The germline V gene has CDR1 DFQATT and CDR2 SNEGSKA (reference sequence).

The chain employs TRBV19 and TRBJ1-5; 10 nucleotides align to TRBD1. This CDR3 comprises 13 residues. Trimming cost V 6 bases and J 5 bases; bases outside gene matches: 1. Per the germline V gene, CDR1 is LNHDA and CDR2 is SQIVND (reference sequence). The CDR3 DNA sequence: TGTGCCAGTAGGGACAGGGGGTATCAGCCCCAGCATTTT. Translated: CASRDRGYQPQHF.

The rearrangement uses TRBV27 and TRBJ2-1, with D maybe TRBD2 (6 bases). CDR3 length equals 17 residues. The germline V gene has CDR1 MNHEY and CDR2 SMNVEV (reference sequence). Trimming took off 2 bases at V and 0 bases at J, with 14 bases between the two ends. In DNA form, the CDR3 reads TGTGCCAGCAGTTTACTAGCGATTGGGGGCTCCTACAATGAGCAGTTCTTC. It is translated as CASSLLAIGGSYNEQFF.

The table lists this clonotype with many counts. The chain recombines TRBV12-3 or TRBV12-4 with TRBJ2-2; TRBD2 matches at 7 bases. The CDR3 runs to 16 residues. The ends lost 6 bases at V and 6 bases at J; junction bases unmatched: 13. CDR3 amino acids: CASSRGSGVGSGELFF. CDR3 coding DNA: TGTGCCAGCAGCCGAGGGAGCGGGGTAGGATCCGGGGAGCTGTTTTTT.

This clonotype was counted at least ten times. The J gene is TRBJ1-1, the V gene TRBV29-1, with D unclear. There are 12 residues in the CDR3. V lost 5 bases to trimming and J lost 2 bases, with 9 bases between them. Germline values: CDR1 SQVTM, CDR2 ANQGSEA. The CDR3 sequence is CSVLGVNTEAFF. The DNA of the CDR3 is TGCAGCGTTTTAGGAGTAAACACTGAAGCTTTCTTT. The whole variable domain, remainder taken from reference TRBV29-1 and TRBJ1-1, is SAVISQKPSRDICQRGTSLTIQCQVDSQVTMMFWYRQQPGQSLTLIATANQGSEATYESGFVIDKFPISRPNLTFSTLTVSNMSPEDSSIYLCSVLGVNTEAFFGQGTRLTVV.

There are a few counts of this clonotype. The chain carries TRBV7-2 and TRBJ2-1; possibly TRBD1 or TRBD2 for D (5 bases each). V lost 5 bases and J lost 11, with 13 bases in between. Germline V gives CDR1 SGHTA, CDR2 FQGNSA. The CDR3 is 12 residues long. As DNA, the CDR3 is TGTGCCAGCAGCCCGATCAGGGAGCAGCAGTTCTTC. Translation gives CASSPIREQQFF.

This clonotype was detected a few times. The V gene is TRBV20-1, the J gene TRBJ2-7, with 10 bases fitting TRBD1. The V and J ends lost 4 bases and 5 bases, in that order; junction bases with no gene match: 5. CDR1 and CDR2 from the germline V gene are DFQATT and SNEGSKA (reference sequence). This CDR3 spans 13 amino acids. The CDR3: CSAIGQGGNEQYF. CDR3 in DNA: TGCAGTGCTATCGGACAGGGGGGAAACGAGCAGTACTTC.

This clonotype came up a few times. The genes are TRBV7-2 and TRBJ2-3, with unresolved D. Trimming removed 1 base at V and 3 bases at J, with 11 bases between. Germline-derived CDR1 and CDR2 are SGHTA and FQGNSA. The CDR3 is 15 residues long. CDR3 in amino acids: CASSLGAGPTDTQYF. The CDR3 nucleotides read TGTGCCAGCAGCTTAGGGGCCGGACCTACAGATACGCAGTATTTT. Using reference TRBV7-2 and TRBJ2-3 for the parts outside the CDR3, the full variable domain is GAGVSQSPSNKVTEKGKDVELRCDPISGHTALYWYRQSLGQGLEFLIYFQGNSAPDKSGLPSDRFSAERTGGSVSTLTIQRTQQEDSAVYLCASSLGAGPTDTQYFGPGTRLTVL.

This clonotype was counted a single time. A clone one base away is much larger, so this may be a read error. This chain uses TRBV20-1 with TRBJ2-1, with TRBD2 as a possible D gene (5 bases). Germline values: CDR1 DFQATT, CDR2 SNEGSKA (reference sequence). The CDR3 contains 15 residues. CDR3 sequence: CCARGLGESYNEQFF. CDR3 in DNA: TGCTGTGCTAGAGGGCTGGGCGAGTCCTACAATGAGCAGTTCTTC.